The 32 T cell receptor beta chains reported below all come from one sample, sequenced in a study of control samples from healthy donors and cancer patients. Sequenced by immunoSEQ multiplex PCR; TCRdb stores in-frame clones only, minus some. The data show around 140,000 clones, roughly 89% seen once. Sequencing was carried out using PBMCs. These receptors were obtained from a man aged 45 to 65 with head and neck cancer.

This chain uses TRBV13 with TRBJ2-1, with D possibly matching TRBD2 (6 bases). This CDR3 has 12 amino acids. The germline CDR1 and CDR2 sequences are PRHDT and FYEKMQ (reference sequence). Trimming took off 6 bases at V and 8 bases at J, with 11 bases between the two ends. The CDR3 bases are TGTGCCAGCAGGGAGGGGCAAGATGAGCAGTTCTTC. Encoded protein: CASREGQDEQFF.

DNA of the CDR3: TGTGCCAGCAGCGCCGCCTACGAGCAGTACTTC. This gives the protein CASSAAYEQYF. The chain uses TRBV11-2 and TRBJ2-7; D call uncertain. Germline-derived CDR1 and CDR2 are SGHAT and FQNNGV. CDR3 length: 11 residues. Between the trimmed V and J ends, which lost 5 bases and 2 bases, there was a span of 4 bases.

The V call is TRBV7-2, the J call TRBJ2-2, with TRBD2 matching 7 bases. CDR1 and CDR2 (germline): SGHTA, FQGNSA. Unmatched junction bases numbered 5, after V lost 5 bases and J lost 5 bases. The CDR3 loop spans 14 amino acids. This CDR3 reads CASSQTSSTGELFF. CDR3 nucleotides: TGTGCCAGCAGCCAGACTAGCTCAACCGGGGAGCTGTTTTTT. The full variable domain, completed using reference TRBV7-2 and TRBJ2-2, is GAGVSQSPSNKVTEKGKDVELRCDPISGHTALYWYRQSLGQGLEFLIYFQGNSAPDKSGLPSDRFSAERTGGSVSTLTIQRTQQEDSAVYLCASSQTSSTGELFFGEGSRLTVL.

CDR3 amino acids: CASSHRDRGYEQYF. CDR3 coding DNA: TGTGCCAGCAGCCACAGGGACAGGGGGTACGAGCAGTACTTC. V is TRBV3-1 (or the pseudogene TRBV3-2) and J is TRBJ2-7; 11 bases fit TRBD1. Per the germline V gene, CDR1 is LGHDT and CDR2 is YNNKEL (reference sequence). This CDR3 has 14 residues. V was clipped by 3 bases and J by 4 bases; unmatched bases: 2.

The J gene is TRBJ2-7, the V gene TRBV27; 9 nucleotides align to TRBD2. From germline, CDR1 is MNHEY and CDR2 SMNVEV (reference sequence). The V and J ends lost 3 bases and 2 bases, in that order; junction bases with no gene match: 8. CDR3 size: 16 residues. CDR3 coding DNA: TGTGCCAGCAGTTTTCGACTAGCGGAGGTCCCCTACGAGCAGTACTTC. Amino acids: CASSFRLAEVPYEQYF.

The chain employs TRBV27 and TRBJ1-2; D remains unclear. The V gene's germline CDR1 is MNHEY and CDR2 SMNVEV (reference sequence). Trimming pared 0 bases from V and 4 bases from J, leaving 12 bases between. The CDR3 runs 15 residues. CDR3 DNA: TGTGCCAGCAGTTTATCGACGGGAGTTAGCTATGGCTACACCTTC. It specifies CASSLSTGVSYGYTF.

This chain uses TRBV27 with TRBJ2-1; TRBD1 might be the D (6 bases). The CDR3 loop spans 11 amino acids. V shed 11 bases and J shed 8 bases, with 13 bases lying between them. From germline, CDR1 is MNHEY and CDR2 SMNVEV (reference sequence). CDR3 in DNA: TGTGCCCCCACACAGGGCGATGAGCAGTTCTTC. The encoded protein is CAPTQGDEQFF.

This CDR3 reads CASSLRGSRSYNEQFF. In nucleotides, the CDR3 is TGTGCCAGCAGCTTACGAGGGAGCCGCTCCTACAATGAGCAGTTCTTC. The chain is built from TRBV11-2 and TRBJ2-1; weak D call: TRBD2 (5 bases). V shed 2 bases and J shed 0 bases, with 11 bases lying between them. CDR1 SGHAT and CDR2 FQNNGV come from the germline V gene. The CDR3 is made up of 16 amino acids.

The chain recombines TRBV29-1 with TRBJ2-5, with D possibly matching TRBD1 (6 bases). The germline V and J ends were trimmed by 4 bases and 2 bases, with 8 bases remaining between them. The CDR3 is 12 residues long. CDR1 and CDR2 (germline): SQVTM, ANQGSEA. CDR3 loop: CSVGQVQETQYF. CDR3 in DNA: TGCAGCGTTGGACAGGTACAAGAGACCCAGTACTTC.

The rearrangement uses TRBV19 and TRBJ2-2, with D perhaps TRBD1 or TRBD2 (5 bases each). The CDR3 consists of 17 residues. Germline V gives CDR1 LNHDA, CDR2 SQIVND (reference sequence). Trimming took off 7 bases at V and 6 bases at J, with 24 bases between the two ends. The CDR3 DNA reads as TGTGCCAGTACCCCTCGAAGGGCAGCTCGAGGGGCCGGGGAGCTGTTTTTT. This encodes CASTPRRAARGAGELFF.

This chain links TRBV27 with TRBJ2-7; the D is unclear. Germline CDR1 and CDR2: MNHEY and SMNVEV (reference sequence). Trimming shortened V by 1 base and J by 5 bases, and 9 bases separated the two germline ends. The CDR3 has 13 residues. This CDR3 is CASSLFRGDEQYF. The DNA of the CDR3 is TGTGCCAGCAGTTTATTCCGAGGCGACGAGCAGTACTTC.

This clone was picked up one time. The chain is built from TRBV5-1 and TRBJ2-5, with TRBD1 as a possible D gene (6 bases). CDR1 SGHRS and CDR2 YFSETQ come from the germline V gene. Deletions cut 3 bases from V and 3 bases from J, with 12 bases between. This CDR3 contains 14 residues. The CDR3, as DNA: TGCGCCAGCAGCTCATTACAGGGCGAAGAGACCCAGTACTTC. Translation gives CASSSLQGEETQYF.

This CDR3 is CASSRTISYEQYF. CDR3 sequence (DNA): TGCGCCAGCAGCCGGACAATCTCCTACGAGCAGTACTTC. The gene calls are TRBV4-1 and TRBJ2-7; possible D gene TRBD1, 5 bases. The CDR3 is 13 residues long. CDR1 is MGHRA, CDR2 YSYEKL, per germline. V was pared by 4 bases and J by 0 bases, with 7 bases between.

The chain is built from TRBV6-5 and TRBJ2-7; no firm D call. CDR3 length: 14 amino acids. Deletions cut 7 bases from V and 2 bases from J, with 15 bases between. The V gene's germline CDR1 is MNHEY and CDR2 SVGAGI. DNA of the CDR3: TGTGCCAGCACCCCCCCCGCATCGCCCTACGAGCAGTACTTC. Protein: CASTPPASPYEQYF.

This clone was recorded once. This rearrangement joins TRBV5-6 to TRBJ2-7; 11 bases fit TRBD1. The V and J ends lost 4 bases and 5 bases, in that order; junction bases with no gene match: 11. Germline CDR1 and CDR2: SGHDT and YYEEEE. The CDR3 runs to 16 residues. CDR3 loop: CASSLRTGGNLDEQYF. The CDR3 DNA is TGTGCCAGCAGCCTGAGGACAGGGGGCAATTTGGACGAGCAGTACTTC.

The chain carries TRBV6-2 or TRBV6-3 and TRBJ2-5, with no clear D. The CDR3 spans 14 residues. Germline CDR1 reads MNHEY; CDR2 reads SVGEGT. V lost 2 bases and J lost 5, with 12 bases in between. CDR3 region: CASSYPATSETQYF. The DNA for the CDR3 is TGTGCCAGCAGTTACCCGGCTACCTCGGAGACCCAGTACTTC.

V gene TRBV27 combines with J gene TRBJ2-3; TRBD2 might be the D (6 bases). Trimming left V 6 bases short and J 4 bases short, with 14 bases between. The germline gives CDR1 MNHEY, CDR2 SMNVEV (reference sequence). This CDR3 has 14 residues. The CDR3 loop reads CASSSDYTADTQYF. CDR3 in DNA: TGTGCCAGCAGCTCGGACTATACTGCAGATACGCAGTATTTT.

CDR3 DNA sequence: TGTGCCAGCAGCTATTCTCGACAGGGGGAGTACCAAGAGACCCAGTACTTC. This encodes CASSYSRQGEYQETQYF. V usage is TRBV5-6 and J usage is TRBJ2-5, with 9 bases matching TRBD1. Germline V gives CDR1 SGHDT, CDR2 YYEEEE. V shed 3 bases and J 0 bases; nucleotides not matched to a gene: 9. The CDR3 loop spans 17 amino acids.

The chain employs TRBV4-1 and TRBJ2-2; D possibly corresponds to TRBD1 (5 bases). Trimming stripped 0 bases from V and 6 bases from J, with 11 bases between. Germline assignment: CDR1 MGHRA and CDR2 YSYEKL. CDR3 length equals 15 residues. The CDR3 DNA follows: TGCGCCAGCAGCCAAGACCAGGGCGAGGCCGGGGAGCTGTTTTTT. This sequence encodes CASSQDQGEAGELFF.

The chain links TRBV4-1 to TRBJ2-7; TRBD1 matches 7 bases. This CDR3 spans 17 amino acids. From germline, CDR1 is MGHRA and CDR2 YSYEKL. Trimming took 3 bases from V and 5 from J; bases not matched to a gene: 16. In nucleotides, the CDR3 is TGCGCCAGCAGCCAGGTAAAGCAGAAGGGGGCGGCGAACGAGCAGTACTTC. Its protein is CASSQVKQKGAANEQYF.

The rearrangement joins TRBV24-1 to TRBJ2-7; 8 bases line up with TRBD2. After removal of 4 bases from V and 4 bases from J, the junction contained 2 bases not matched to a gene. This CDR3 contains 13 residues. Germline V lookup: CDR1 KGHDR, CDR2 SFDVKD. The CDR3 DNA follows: TGTGCCACCAGTGACACTAGCGGATACGAGCAGTACTTC. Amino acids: CATSDTSGYEQYF.

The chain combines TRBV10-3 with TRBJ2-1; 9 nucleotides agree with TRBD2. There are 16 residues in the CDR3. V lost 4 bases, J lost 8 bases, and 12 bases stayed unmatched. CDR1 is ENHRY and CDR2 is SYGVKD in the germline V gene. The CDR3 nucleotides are TGTGCCATCAGTGCCTATGCTAGCGGGAACTCGGATGAGCAGTTCTTC. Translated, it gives CAISAYASGNSDEQFF.

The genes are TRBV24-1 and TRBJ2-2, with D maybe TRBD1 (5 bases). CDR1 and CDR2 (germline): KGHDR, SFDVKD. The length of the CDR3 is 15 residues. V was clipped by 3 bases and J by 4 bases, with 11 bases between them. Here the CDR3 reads CATSDPDSFTGELFF. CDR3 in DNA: TGTGCCACCAGTGATCCTGACAGCTTCACCGGGGAGCTGTTTTTT.

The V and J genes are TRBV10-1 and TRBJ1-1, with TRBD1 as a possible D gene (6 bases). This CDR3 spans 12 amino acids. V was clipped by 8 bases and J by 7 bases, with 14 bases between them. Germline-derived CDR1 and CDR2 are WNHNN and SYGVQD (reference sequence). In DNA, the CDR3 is TGCGCCAGCGGAGGGGGAGGAGGTGAAGCTTTCTTT. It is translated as CASGGGGGEAFF.

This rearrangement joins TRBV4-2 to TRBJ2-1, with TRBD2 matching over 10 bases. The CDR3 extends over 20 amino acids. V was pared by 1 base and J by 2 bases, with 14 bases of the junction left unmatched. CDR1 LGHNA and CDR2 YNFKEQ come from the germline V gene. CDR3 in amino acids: CASSQAPGASGSGPYNEQFF. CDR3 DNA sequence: TGTGCCAGCAGCCAAGCCCCGGGGGCTAGCGGGAGTGGCCCCTACAATGAGCAGTTCTTC.

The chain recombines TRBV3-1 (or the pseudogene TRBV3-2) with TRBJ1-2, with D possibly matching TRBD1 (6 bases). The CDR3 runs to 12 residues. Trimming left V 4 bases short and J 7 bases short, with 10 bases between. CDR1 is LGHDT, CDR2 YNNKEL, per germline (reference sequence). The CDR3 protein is CASSLAGVGYTF. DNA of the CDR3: TGTGCCAGCAGCCTCGCAGGGGTTGGCTACACCTTC.

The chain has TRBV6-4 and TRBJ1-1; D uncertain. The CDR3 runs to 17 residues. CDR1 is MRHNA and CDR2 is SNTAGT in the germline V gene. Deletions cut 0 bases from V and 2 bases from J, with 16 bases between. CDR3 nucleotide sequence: TGTGCCAGCAGTGACTCGCTTCGCTGGTCAGCAAACACTGAAGCTTTCTTT. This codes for CASSDSLRWSANTEAFF.

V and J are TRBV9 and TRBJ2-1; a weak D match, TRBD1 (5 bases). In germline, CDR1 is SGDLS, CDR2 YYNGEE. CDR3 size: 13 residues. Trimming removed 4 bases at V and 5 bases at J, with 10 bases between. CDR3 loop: CASSPQGNNEQFF. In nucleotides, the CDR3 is TGTGCCAGCAGCCCCCAGGGCAACAATGAGCAGTTCTTC.

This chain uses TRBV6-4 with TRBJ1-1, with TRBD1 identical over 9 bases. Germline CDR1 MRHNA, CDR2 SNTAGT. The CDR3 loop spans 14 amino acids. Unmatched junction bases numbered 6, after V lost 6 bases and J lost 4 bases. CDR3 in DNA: TGTGCCAGCAGACCGACAGGGGGGGTCACTGAAGCTTTCTTT. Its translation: CASRPTGGVTEAFF.

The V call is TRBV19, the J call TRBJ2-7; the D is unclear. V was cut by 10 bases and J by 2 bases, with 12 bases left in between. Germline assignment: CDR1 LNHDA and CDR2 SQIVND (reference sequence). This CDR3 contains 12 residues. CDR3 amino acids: CATSGPTYEQYF. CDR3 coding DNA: TGTGCCACTTCCGGGCCAACCTACGAGCAGTACTTC.

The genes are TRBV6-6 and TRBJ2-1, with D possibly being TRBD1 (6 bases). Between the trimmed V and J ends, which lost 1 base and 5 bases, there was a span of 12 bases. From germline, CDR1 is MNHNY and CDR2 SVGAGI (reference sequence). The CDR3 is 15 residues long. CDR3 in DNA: TGTGCCAGCAGTTACTTGTCGGACAGCAACAATGAGCAGTTCTTC. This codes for CASSYLSDSNNEQFF.

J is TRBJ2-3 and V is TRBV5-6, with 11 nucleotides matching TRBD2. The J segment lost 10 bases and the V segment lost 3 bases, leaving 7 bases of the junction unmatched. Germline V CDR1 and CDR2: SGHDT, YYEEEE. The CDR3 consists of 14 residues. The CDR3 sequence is CASSSGLAVEAQYF. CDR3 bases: TGTGCCAGCAGCTCGGGACTAGCGGTAGAAGCGCAGTATTTT. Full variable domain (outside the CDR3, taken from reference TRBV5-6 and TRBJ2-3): DAGVTQSPTHLIKTRGQQVTLRCSPKSGHDTVSWYQQALGQGPQFIFQYYEEEERQRGNFPDRFSGHQFPNYSSELNVNALLLGDSALYLCASSSGLAVEAQYFGPGTRLTVL.